A selection of T cell receptor beta chains follows, all from one sample in a study of T cell responses to AZD1222 COVID-19 vaccine. Profiled with immunoSEQ multiplex PCR; TCRdb holds only in-frame clones, not every one. Found here are about 140,000 clones, approximately 90% of them singletons; the top ten hold around 1.2%. The sequenced sample was peripheral blood, obtained 28 days after the second AZD1222 dose. All receptors derive from an adult who received the AZD1222 COVID-19 vaccine. The CDR3 runs from the conserved cysteine through the conserved F or W. The order of the fields is V gene, D gene, J gene, CDR3 protein, CDR3 DNA. A D gene is named only where the DNA matches it firmly.

>TRBV7-9|NA|TRBJ2-1
CASSRELNEQFF
TGTGCCAGCAGTCGAGAGTTGAATGAGCAGTTCTTC
>TRBV7-3|TRBD2|TRBJ2-3
CASSLIAGGPDTQYF
TGTGCCAGCAGCCTAATAGCGGGAGGGCCAGATACGCAGTATTTT
>TRBV19|NA|TRBJ1-4
CASSIASGPRVRFF
TGTGCCAGTAGTATCGCCTCGGGGCCCCGCGTGAGGTTTTTT
>TRBV15|TRBD1|TRBJ1-6
CATSRDQGASSYNSPLHF
TGTGCCACCAGCAGGGATCAGGGGGCCTCCTCCTATAATTCACCCCTCCACTTT
>TRBV9|TRBD2|TRBJ2-3
CASSVDGTRSDTQYF
TGTGCCAGCAGCGTAGACGGGACTAGGTCGGATACGCAGTATTTT
>TRBV10-3|TRBD1|TRBJ1-3
CAIRPTGGRSGNTIYF
TGTGCCATCAGGCCTACAGGGGGCAGGTCTGGAAACACCATATATTTT
>TRBV6-5|NA|TRBJ2-1
CATNPGGPYNEQFF
TGTGCCACAAACCCAGGAGGACCCTACAATGAGCAGTTCTTC
>TRBV9|NA|TRBJ1-2
CASSNRDLYGYTF
TGTGCCAGCAGCAACCGGGACCTATATGGCTACACCTTC
>TRBV6-5|NA|TRBJ1-1
CASSREGTPTEAFF
TGTGCCAGCAGCCGCGAGGGGACACCCACTGAAGCTTTCTTT
>TRBV6-5|NA|TRBJ1-5
CASSPPTKAAQPQHF
TGTGCCAGCAGTCCGCCGACCAAAGCGGCTCAGCCCCAGCATTTT
>TRBV5-1|NA|TRBJ2-2
CASITDSGELFF
TGCGCCAGCATCACAGATTCCGGGGAGCTGTTTTTT
>TRBV5-4|TRBD1|TRBJ1-2
CASRDGTGFYGYTF
TGTGCCAGCAGGGATGGGACAGGATTTTATGGCTACACCTTC
>TRBV7-9|TRBD1|TRBJ2-1
CASSAGTGARNEQFF
TGTGCCAGCAGCGCGGGGACAGGGGCGAGGAATGAGCAGTTCTTC
>TRBV10-3|NA|TRBJ2-3
CAISGGDSSTDTQYF
TGTGCCATCAGTGGAGGGGACTCTAGCACAGATACGCAGTATTTT